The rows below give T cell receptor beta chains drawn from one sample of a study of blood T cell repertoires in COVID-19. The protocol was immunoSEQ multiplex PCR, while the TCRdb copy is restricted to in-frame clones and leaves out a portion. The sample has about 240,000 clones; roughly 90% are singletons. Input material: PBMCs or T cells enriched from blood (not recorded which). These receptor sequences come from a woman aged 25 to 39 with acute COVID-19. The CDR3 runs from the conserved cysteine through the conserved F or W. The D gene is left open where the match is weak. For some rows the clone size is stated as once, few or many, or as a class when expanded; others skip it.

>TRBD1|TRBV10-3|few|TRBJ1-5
CAISESRTGYSNQPQHF
TGTGCCATCAGTGAGTCTCGGACAGGGTATAGCAATCAGCCCCAGCATTTT
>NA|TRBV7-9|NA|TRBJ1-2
CASSLAQGIGGYTF
TGTGCCAGCAGCTTAGCTCAGGGTATCGGCGGCTACACCTTC
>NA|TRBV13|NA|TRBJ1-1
CASRRGGNTEAFF
TGTGCCAGCAGACGCGGGGGGAACACTGAAGCTTTCTTT
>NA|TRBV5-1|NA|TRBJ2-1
CASSLARLFSYNEQFF
TGCGCCAGCAGCTTGGCCAGACTTTTCTCCTACAATGAGCAGTTCTTC
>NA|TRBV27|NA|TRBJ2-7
CASSPRSTGESSYEQYF
TGTGCCAGCAGTCCTCGCTCGACAGGCGAGAGCTCCTACGAGCAGTACTTC
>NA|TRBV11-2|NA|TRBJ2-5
CASSLVGGSQETQYF
TGTGCCAGCAGCTTAGTTGGGGGCAGCCAAGAGACCCAGTACTTC
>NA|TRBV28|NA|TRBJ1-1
CASSFFRREAFF
TGTGCCAGCAGTTTTTTCCGTAGAGAAGCTTTCTTT
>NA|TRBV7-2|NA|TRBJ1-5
CASSLFRGNQPQHF
TGTGCCAGCAGCTTGTTCAGGGGCAATCAGCCCCAGCATTTT
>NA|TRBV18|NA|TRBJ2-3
CASSPASGDTDTQYF
TGTGCCAGCTCACCAGCCAGCGGAGACACAGATACGCAGTATTTT
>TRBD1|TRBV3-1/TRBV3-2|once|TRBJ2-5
CASSQAGQPVETQYF
TGTGCCAGCAGCCAAGCGGGACAGCCTGTGGAGACCCAGTACTTC
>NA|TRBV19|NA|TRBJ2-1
CASSISSGNEQFF
TGTGCCAGTAGTATTTCCTCGGGCAATGAGCAGTTCTTC
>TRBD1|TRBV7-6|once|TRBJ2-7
CASSLITGADEQYF
TGTGCCAGCAGCTTAATAACAGGGGCGGACGAGCAGTACTTC
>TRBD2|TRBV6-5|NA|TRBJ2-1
CASSRTSGSYNEQFF
TGTGCCAGCAGTCGGACTAGCGGGAGCTACAATGAGCAGTTCTTC
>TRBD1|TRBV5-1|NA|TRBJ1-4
CASSETGTGGEKLFF
TGCGCCAGCAGCGAAACCGGGACAGGGGGCGAAAAACTGTTTTTT
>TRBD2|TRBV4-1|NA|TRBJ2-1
CASSPKTSGGPYNEQFF
TGCGCCAGCAGCCCAAAGACTAGCGGGGGACCCTACAATGAGCAGTTCTTC
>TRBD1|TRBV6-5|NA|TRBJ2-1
CASTDGTGGPNEQFF
TGTGCCAGCACCGACGGGACAGGGGGTCCCAATGAGCAGTTCTTC
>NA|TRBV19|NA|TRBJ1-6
CASGERGYNSPLHF
TGTGCCAGTGGAGAAAGGGGGTATAATTCACCCCTCCACTTT
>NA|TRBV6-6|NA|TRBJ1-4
CASTTPGGTNEKLFF
TGTGCCAGCACCACACCGGGGGGGACTAATGAAAAACTGTTTTTT
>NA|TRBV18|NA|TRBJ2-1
CASSPSDPGSGNEQFF
TGTGCCAGCTCACCATCTGACCCCGGCTCGGGCAATGAGCAGTTCTTC
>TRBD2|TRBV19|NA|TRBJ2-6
CASRLKGGAGANVLTF
TGTGCCAGTAGACTTAAGGGAGGGGCCGGGGCCAACGTCCTGACTTTC
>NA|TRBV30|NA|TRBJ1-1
CAWSVGSRGTEAFF
TGTGCCTGGAGTGTAGGGTCCAGAGGGACTGAAGCTTTCTTT
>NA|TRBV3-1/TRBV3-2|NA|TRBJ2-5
CASSLTYQETQYF
TGTGCCAGCAGCCTTACTTACCAAGAGACCCAGTACTTC
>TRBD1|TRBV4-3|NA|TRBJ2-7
CASSQEIFGDRGYEQYF
TGCGCCAGCAGCCAAGAGATCTTCGGGGACAGGGGCTACGAGCAGTACTTC
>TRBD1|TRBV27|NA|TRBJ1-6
CASSLSWTGGSYNSPLHF
TGTGCCAGCAGTTTATCCTGGACAGGGGGCTCCTATAATTCACCCCTCCACTTT
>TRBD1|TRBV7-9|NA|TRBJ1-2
CASSLARGLTDYGYTF
TGTGCCAGCAGCTTAGCCAGGGGGCTTACTGACTATGGCTACACCTTC
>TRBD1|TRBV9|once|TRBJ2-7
CASSVEQGLGPEQYF
TGTGCCAGCAGCGTAGAACAGGGGCTGGGCCCCGAGCAGTACTTC
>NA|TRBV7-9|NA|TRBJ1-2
CASSPSTGANLYGYTF
TGTGCCAGCAGCCCTTCGACAGGCGCTAACCTTTATGGCTACACCTTC
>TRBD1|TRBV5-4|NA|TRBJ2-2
CASSFQGAGTGELFF
TGTGCCAGCAGCTTTCAGGGGGCAGGAACCGGGGAGCTGTTTTTT
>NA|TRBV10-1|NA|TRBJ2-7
CASSESGQKQYF
TGCGCCAGCAGTGAGTCAGGACAGAAGCAGTACTTC
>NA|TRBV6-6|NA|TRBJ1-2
CASSYLREESGYTF
TGTGCCAGCAGTTATCTACGGGAAGAGAGCGGCTACACCTTC
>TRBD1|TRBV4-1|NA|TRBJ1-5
CASSQDWTGDQPQHF
TGCGCCAGCAGCCAAGATTGGACAGGGGATCAGCCCCAGCATTTT
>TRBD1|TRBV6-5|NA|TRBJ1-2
CASSYSEGAYYYGYTF
TGTGCCAGCAGTTACTCAGAGGGGGCGTACTACTATGGCTACACCTTC
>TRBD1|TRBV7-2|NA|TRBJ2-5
CASSQTGAQETQYF
TGTGCCAGCAGTCAAACAGGGGCTCAAGAGACCCAGTACTTC
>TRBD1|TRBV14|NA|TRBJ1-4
CASRGGADEKLFF
TGTGCCAGCAGAGGGGGCGCGGATGAAAAACTGTTTTTT
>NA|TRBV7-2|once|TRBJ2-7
CASSLERGGGYEQYF
TGTGCCAGCAGCTTAGAACGGGGAGGCGGGTACGAGCAGTACTTC
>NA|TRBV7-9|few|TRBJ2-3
CASSFWTTTDTQYF
TGTGCCAGCAGCTTCTGGACTACCACAGATACGCAGTATTTT